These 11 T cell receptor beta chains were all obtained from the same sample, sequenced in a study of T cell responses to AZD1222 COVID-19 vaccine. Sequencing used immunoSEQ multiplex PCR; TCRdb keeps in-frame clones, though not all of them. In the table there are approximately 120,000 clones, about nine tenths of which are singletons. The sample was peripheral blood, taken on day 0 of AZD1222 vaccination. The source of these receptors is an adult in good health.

The CDR3 DNA reads TGTGCCAGTACGGCCTTGGGGCTTAATGGCTACACCTTC. It translates to CASTALGLNGYTF. V gene TRBV19 combines with J gene TRBJ1-2; maybe TRBD1 (5 bases). The CDR3 runs 13 residues. Germline CDR1 reads LNHDA; CDR2 reads SQIVND (reference sequence). V lost 7 bases to trimming and J lost 6 bases, with 15 bases between them.

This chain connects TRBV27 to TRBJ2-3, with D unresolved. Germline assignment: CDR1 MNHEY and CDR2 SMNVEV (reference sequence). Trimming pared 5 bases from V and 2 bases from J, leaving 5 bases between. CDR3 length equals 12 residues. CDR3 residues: CASSAYTDTQYF. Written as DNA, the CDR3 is TGTGCCAGCAGTGCCTACACAGATACGCAGTATTTT.

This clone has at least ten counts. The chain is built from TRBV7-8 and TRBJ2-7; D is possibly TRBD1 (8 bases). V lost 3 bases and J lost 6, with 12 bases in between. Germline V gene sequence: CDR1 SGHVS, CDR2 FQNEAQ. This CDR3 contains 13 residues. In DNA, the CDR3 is TGTGCCAGCAGCTTGAACAGGGGGGGCGAGCAGTACTTC. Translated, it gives CASSLNRGGEQYF.

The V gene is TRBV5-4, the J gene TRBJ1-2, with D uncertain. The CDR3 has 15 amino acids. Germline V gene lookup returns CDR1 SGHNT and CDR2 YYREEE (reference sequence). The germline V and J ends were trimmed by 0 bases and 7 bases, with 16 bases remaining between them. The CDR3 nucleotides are TGTGCCAGCAGCTTGGGGGGAGCGGGAATCGGTGGCTACACCTTC. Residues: CASSLGGAGIGGYTF.

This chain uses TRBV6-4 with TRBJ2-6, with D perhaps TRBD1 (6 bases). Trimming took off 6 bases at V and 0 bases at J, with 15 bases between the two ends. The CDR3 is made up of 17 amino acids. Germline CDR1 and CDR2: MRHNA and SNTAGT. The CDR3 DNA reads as TGTGCCAGCAGGCCCCGGGACATTTCCTCTGGGGCCAACGTCCTGACTTTC. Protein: CASRPRDISSGANVLTF.

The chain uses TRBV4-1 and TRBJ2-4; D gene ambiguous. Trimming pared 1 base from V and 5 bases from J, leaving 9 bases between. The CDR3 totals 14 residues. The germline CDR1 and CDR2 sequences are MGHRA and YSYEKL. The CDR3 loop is CASSQVSGENIQYF. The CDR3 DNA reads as TGCGCCAGCAGCCAAGTCTCCGGCGAAAACATTCAGTACTTC.

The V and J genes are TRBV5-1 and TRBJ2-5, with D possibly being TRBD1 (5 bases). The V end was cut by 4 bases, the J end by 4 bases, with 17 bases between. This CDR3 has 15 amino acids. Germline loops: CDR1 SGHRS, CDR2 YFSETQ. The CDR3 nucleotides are TGCGCCAGCAGCGGCGCCAGGGCAGTGGGAGAGACCCAGTACTTC. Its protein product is CASSGARAVGETQYF.

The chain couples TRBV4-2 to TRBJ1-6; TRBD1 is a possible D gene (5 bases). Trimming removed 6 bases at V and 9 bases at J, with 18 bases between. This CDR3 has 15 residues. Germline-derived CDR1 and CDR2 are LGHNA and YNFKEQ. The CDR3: CASRGKDSVSSPLHF. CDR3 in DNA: TGTGCCAGCAGAGGAAAAGACAGCGTTTCTTCACCCCTCCACTTT.

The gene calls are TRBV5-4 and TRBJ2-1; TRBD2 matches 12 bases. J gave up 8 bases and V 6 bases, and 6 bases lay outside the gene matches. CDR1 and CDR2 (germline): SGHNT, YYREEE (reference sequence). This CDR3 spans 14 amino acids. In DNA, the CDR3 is TGTGCCAGCATGGAGACTAGCGGGAGTGATGAGCAGTTCTTC. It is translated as CASMETSGSDEQFF.

CDR3: CASSLGGLAYYNEQFF. In nucleotides, the CDR3 is TGTGCCAGCAGCCTAGGGGGACTAGCGTACTACAATGAGCAGTTCTTC. The chain combines TRBV27 with TRBJ2-1, with 10 bases identical to TRBD2. This CDR3 spans 16 amino acids. Germline lookup yields CDR1 MNHEY and CDR2 SMNVEV (reference sequence). J lost 3 bases, V lost 6 bases, and 8 bases had no gene match.

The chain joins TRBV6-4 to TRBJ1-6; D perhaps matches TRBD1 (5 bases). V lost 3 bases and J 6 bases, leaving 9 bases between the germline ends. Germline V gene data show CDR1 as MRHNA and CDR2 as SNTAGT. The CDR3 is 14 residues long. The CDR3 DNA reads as TGTGCCAGCAGTGAAGGGACGGGTAATTCACCCCTCCACTTT. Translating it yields CASSEGTGNSPLHF.